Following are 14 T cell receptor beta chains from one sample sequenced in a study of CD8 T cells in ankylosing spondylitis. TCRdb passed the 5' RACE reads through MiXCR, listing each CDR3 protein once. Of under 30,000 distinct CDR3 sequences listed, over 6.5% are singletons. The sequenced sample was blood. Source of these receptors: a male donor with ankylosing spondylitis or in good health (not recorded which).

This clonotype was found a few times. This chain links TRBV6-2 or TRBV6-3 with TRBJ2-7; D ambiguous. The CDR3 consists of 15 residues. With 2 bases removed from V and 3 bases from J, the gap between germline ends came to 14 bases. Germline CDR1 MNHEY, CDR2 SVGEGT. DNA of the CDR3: TGTGCCAGCAGTTACAGCCTTCGCCAGGACTACGAGCAGTACTTC. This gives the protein CASSYSLRQDYEQYF.

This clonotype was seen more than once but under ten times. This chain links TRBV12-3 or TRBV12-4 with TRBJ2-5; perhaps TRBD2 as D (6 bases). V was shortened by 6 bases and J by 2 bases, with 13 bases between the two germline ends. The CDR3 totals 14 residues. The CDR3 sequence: CASSLGGRQETQYF. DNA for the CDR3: TGTGCCAGCAGCCTAGGTGGGAGGCAAGAGACCCAGTACTTC.

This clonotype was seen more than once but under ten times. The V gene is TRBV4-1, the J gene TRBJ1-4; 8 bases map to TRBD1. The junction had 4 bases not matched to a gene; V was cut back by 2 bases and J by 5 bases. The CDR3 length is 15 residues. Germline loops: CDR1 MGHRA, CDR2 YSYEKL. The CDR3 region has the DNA TGCGCCAGCAGCCAACCCGGGACAGGCAATGAAAAACTGTTTTTT. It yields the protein CASSQPGTGNEKLFF.

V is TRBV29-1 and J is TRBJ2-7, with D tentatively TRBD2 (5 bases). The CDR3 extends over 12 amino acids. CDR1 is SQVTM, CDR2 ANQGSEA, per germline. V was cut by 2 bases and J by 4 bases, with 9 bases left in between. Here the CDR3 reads CSVELRGYEQYF. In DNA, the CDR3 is TGCAGCGTTGAACTTCGGGGTTACGAGCAGTACTTC.

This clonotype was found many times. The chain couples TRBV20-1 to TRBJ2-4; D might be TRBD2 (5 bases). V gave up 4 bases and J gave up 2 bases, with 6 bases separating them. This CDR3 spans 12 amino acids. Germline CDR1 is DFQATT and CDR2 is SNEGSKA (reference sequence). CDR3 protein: CSATGTKNIQYF. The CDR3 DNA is TGCAGTGCTACGGGAACCAAAAACATTCAGTACTTC.

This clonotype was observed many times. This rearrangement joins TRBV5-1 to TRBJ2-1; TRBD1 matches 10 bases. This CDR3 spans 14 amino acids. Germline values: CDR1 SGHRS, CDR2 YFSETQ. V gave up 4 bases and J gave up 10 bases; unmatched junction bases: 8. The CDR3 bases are TGCGCCAGCAGCCCGGGACAGGGGAAGGGCGAGCAGTTCTTC. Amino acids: CASSPGQGKGEQFF.

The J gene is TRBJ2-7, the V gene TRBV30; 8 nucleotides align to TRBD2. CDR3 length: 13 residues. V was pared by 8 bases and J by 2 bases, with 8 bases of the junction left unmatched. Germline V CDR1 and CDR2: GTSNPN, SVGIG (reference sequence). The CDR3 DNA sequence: TGTGCCCGTGGGGGCGGGGGGCCCTACGAGCAGTACTTC. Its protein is CARGGGGPYEQYF. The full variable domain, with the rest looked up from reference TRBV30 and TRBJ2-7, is SQTIHQWPATLVQPVGSPLSLECTVEGTSNPNLYWYRQAAGRGLQLLFYSVGIGQISSEVPQNLSASRPQDRQFILSSKKLLLSDSGFYLCARGGGGPYEQYFGPGTRLTVT.

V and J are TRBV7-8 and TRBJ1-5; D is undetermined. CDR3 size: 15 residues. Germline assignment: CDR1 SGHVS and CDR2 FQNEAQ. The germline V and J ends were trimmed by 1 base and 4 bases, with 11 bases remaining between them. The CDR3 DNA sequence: TGTGCCAGCAGCTTAGGTTGGAGAAGTAATCAGCCCCAGCATTTT. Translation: CASSLGWRSNQPQHF.

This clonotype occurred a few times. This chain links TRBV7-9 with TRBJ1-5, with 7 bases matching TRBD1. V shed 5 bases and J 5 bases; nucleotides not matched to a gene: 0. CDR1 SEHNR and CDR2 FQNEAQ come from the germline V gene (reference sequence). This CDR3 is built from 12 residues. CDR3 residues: CASSGQDQPQHF. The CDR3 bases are TGTGCCAGCAGCGGACAGGATCAGCCCCAGCATTTT.

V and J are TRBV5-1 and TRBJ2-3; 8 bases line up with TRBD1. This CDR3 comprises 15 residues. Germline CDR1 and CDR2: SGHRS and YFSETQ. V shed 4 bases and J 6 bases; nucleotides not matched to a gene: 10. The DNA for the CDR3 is TGCGCCAGCAGCGCCCAGACAGGGGAAGTCGATACGCAGTATTTT. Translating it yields CASSAQTGEVDTQYF.

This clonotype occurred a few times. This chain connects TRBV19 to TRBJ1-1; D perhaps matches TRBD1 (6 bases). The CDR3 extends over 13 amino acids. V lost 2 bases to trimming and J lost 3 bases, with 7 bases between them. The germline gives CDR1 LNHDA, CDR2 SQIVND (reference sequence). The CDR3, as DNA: TGTGCCAGTAGTATAAAGGGGGACACTGAAGCTTTCTTT. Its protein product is CASSIKGDTEAFF.

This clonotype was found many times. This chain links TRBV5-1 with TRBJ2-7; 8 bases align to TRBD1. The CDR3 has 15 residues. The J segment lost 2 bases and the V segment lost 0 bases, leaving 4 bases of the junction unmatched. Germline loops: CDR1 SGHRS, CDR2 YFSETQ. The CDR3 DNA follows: TGCGCCAGCAGCTTGGGACCGGACAGGGCCTACGAGCAGTACTTC. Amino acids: CASSLGPDRAYEQYF.

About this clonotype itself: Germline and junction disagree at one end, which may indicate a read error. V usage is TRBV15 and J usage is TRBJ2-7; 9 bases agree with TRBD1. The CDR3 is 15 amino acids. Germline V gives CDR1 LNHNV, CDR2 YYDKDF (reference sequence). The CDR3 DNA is TGTGCCACCCGGCCCCGGGACAGGGTCTCCTCCGAGCAGTACTTC. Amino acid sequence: CATRPRDRVSSEQYF.

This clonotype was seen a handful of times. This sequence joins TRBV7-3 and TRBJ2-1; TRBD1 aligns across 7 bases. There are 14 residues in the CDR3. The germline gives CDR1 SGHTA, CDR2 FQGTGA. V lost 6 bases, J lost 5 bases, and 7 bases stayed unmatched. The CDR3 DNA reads TGTGCCAGCAGAGACAGGGAGAGCGACAATGAGCAGTTCTTC. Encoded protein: CASRDRESDNEQFF.